A single sample gave rise to the 10 T cell receptor beta chains below, sequenced in a study of T cell changes during pregnancy in multiple sclerosis. The data were produced by immunoSEQ multiplex PCR, yet TCRdb's version contains in-frame clones alone and is incomplete. The sample shows about 70,000 clones, around 90% of them seen only once. Material: CD4+ T cells from peripheral blood mononuclear cells, obtained after pregnancy. The receptor set was obtained from a female donor with multiple sclerosis, enrolled in a pregnancy study.

The V gene is TRBV10-2, the J gene TRBJ2-1; unclear D gene. Germline assignment: CDR1 WSHSY and CDR2 SAAADI. Trimming left V 5 bases short and J 9 bases short, with 11 bases between. The CDR3 extends over 12 amino acids. CDR3 region: CASSNLMSEQFF. CDR3 nucleotide sequence: TGCGCCAGCAGTAACCTGATGAGTGAGCAGTTCTTC.

The rearrangement uses TRBV7-6 and TRBJ1-1, with D unclear. CDR1 is SGHVS and CDR2 is FNYEAQ in the germline V gene. CDR3 length: 13 amino acids. The V and J ends lost 0 bases and 3 bases respectively, with 5 bases between them. The DNA for the CDR3 is TGTGCCAGCAGCTTAGCGGCAGACACTGAAGCTTTCTTT. Translating it yields CASSLAADTEAFF.

The table lists this clone with a count of one. The J gene is TRBJ2-7, the V gene TRBV28; 15 bases fit TRBD2. V was clipped by 4 bases and J by 5 bases; unmatched bases: 6. Per germline, CDR1 MDHEN and CDR2 SYDVKM. CDR3 length: 16 amino acids. For the CDR3, the DNA is TGTGCCAGCAGTTCGGGACTAGCGGGAGGAGGGAACGAGCAGTACTTC. It encodes CASSSGLAGGGNEQYF.

The rearrangement links TRBV7-3 to TRBJ2-7, with 9 bases aligning to TRBD1. CDR3 length: 15 residues. Germline-derived CDR1 and CDR2 are SGHTA and FQGTGA. After removal of 3 bases from V and 3 bases from J, the junction contained 6 bases not matched to a gene. DNA of the CDR3: TGTGCCAGCAGCTTGACCGGGACAGGGTACTACGAGCAGTACTTC. This encodes CASSLTGTGYYEQYF.

This sequence joins TRBV6-4 and TRBJ2-3; 10 nucleotides agree with TRBD1. Germline CDR1 MRHNA, CDR2 SNTAGT. The CDR3 sequence is 15 residues long. With V trimmed by 5 bases and J by 3 bases, 5 bases remained unmatched. For the CDR3, the DNA is TGTGCCAGCAGTCAAGGGGACAGGGGTACAGATACGCAGTATTTT. Its protein product is CASSQGDRGTDTQYF.

In this sample, this clone turned up a few times. The chain links TRBV7-9 to TRBJ2-6; D possibly corresponds to TRBD1 (5 bases). The ends were cut back, 11 bases at V and 1 base at J, with 9 bases in the middle. Germline V gene sequence: CDR1 SEHNR, CDR2 FQNEAQ (reference sequence). The CDR3 covers 13 residues. The CDR3 protein is CAVRDSGANVLTF. The CDR3 nucleotides read TGTGCCGTCAGGGATTCTGGGGCCAACGTCCTGACTTTC.

A few counts support this clone. The chain employs TRBV7-3 and TRBJ2-7; D is uncertain. Trimming pared 4 bases from V and 9 bases from J, leaving 19 bases between. CDR3 length: 14 amino acids. From germline, CDR1 is SGHTA and CDR2 FQGTGA. The CDR3 loop reads CASSSSLTSWWQYF. The CDR3 DNA follows: TGTGCCAGCAGCTCCTCGCTTACATCATGGTGGCAGTACTTC.

The chain couples TRBV7-7 to TRBJ2-3; D possibly corresponds to TRBD1 (6 bases). Germline CDR1 reads SSHAT; CDR2 reads FNYEAQ (reference sequence). This CDR3 comprises 15 residues. V gave up 3 bases and J gave up 2 bases, with 12 bases separating them. The chain's CDR3 is CASSLGRGATDTQYF. In DNA, the CDR3 is TGTGCCAGCAGCTTGGGCAGGGGAGCCACAGATACGCAGTATTTT.

The rearrangement uses TRBV18 and TRBJ1-5; the D is unclear. This CDR3 has 12 residues. V shed 4 bases and J shed 4 bases, with 5 bases lying between them. CDR1 KGHSH and CDR2 LQKENI come from the germline V gene. CDR3 bases: TGTGCCAGCTCACAGAGGAATCAGCCCCAGCATTTT. Translating gives CASSQRNQPQHF.

This sequence joins TRBV14 and TRBJ1-2, with 7 bases lining up with TRBD1. With V trimmed by 4 bases and J by 7 bases, 3 bases remained unmatched. The CDR3 is 12 amino acids. CDR1 and CDR2 (germline): SGHDN, FVKESK. CDR3 coding DNA: TGTGCCAGCAGCCCGACAGGGTTTGGCTACACCTTC. Encoded protein: CASSPTGFGYTF.